One and the same sample provided the 26 T cell receptor beta chains below, sequenced in a study of technical replicates of blood from a few donors. Generated by immunoSEQ multiplex PCR, the TCRdb table keeps only in-frame clones and is missing some. The data contain 60,000 to 90,000 clones, about 97% of them singletons. Sequenced sample: T cells isolated from PBMCs. The receptor set was obtained from a human donor in good health.

J is TRBJ1-1 and V is TRBV9, with TRBD1 matching 7 bases. The V segment lost 5 bases and the J segment 1 base; nucleotides outside the gene matches: 8. This CDR3 has 15 amino acids. The V gene's germline CDR1 is SGDLS and CDR2 YYNGEE. The CDR3 sequence: CASRAFEGANTEAFF. In nucleotides, the CDR3 is TGTGCCAGCAGAGCTTTTGAGGGGGCGAACACTGAAGCTTTCTTT.

The V gene is TRBV5-1, the J gene TRBJ1-5; tentative D call: TRBD1 (5 bases). V lost 2 bases and J lost 7, with 13 bases in between. Germline CDR1 is SGHRS and CDR2 is YFSETQ. This CDR3 spans 14 amino acids. The CDR3 region is CASSFVTWGQPQHF. As DNA, the CDR3 is TGCGCCAGCAGCTTTGTGACCTGGGGCCAGCCCCAGCATTTT.

The CDR3 sequence: CASSSSRDRAADTQYF. The CDR3 coding sequence is TGTGCCAGCAGCTCTTCCCGGGACAGAGCAGCAGATACGCAGTATTTT. The V gene is TRBV5-5, the J gene TRBJ2-3, with 7 bases lining up with TRBD1. Trimming took 3 bases from V and 4 from J; bases not matched to a gene: 11. The CDR3 runs to 16 residues. Germline V lookup: CDR1 SGHKS, CDR2 YYEKEE (reference sequence).

The chain carries TRBV7-2 and TRBJ2-7; TRBD2 is a possible D gene (5 bases). CDR1 SGHTA and CDR2 FQGNSA come from the germline V gene. CDR3 length: 15 residues. Trimming took 5 bases from V and 2 from J, leaving 16 bases between them. This CDR3 reads CASSPSRGITYEQYF. CDR3 DNA: TGTGCCAGCAGCCCAAGTCGGGGTATTACCTACGAGCAGTACTTC.

The chain has TRBV5-1 and TRBJ2-1; 11 bases align to TRBD1. CDR1 is SGHRS and CDR2 is YFSETQ in the germline V gene. V lost 3 bases to trimming and J lost 5 bases; unmatched junction nucleotides: 16. This CDR3 is built from 19 residues. The CDR3 is CASSSQTLRTGGADNEQFF. Written as DNA, the CDR3 is TGCGCCAGCAGCTCACAAACTCTAAGGACAGGGGGCGCAGACAATGAGCAGTTCTTC.

This clone was recorded once. This rearrangement joins TRBV7-3 to TRBJ1-1, with 11 bases aligning to TRBD1. Germline V CDR1 and CDR2: SGHTA, FQGTGA. The trim removed 4 bases at V and 6 bases at J, leaving 13 bases unmatched. The CDR3 totals 17 residues. For the CDR3, the DNA is TGTGCCAGCAGCTCAACCGGGACAGGGGGGCCCGCCGCTGAAGCTTTCTTT. Amino acids: CASSSTGTGGPAAEAFF.

The chain employs TRBV21-1 and TRBJ2-1; the DNA was not used to check the table's D call, TRBD2. TRBV21-1 is given as a pseudogene. This CDR3 spans 13 amino acids. CDR3 sequence: CASRWGGLREQFF. The DNA for the CDR3 is TGTGCCAGCAGGTGGGGGGGCCTAAGGGAGCAGTTCTTC.

J is TRBJ2-5 and V is TRBV2; possibly TRBD2 for D (6 bases). Germline V gives CDR1 SNHLY, CDR2 FYNNEI. V lost 6 bases to trimming and J lost 5 bases, with 19 bases between them. CDR3 size: 15 residues. CDR3 sequence (DNA): TGTGCCAGCAGAAGTCAAACGGGGGTTGAGGAGACCCAGTACTTC. It is translated as CASRSQTGVEETQYF. The full variable domain, in which reference TRBV2 and TRBJ2-5 provide the parts outside the CDR3, is EPEVTQTPSHQVTQMGQEVILRCVPISNHLYFYWYRQILGQKVEFLVSFYNNEISEKSEIFDDQFSVERPDGSNFTLKIRSTKLEDSAMYFCASRSQTGVEETQYFGPGTRLLVL.

The genes are TRBV27 and TRBJ2-7; TRBD1 matches at 9 bases. After removal of 4 bases from V and 2 bases from J, the junction contained 9 bases not matched to a gene. The germline gives CDR1 MNHEY, CDR2 SMNVEV (reference sequence). CDR3 length: 16 residues. The CDR3 sequence is CASSSPTGGVPYEQYF. DNA of the CDR3: TGTGCCAGCAGTTCTCCAACAGGGGGCGTCCCCTACGAGCAGTACTTC.

The chain links TRBV7-9 to TRBJ1-1, with D tentatively TRBD1 (6 bases). This CDR3 has 13 residues. Germline CDR1 is SEHNR and CDR2 is FQNEAQ (reference sequence). V dropped 5 bases and J dropped 6 bases, with 13 bases sitting between them. CDR3 sequence reads: CASSGPGHPEAFF. The CDR3 DNA follows: TGTGCCAGCAGCGGACCGGGACACCCTGAAGCTTTCTTT.

V and J are TRBV11-3 and TRBJ2-1; TRBD2 aligns across 7 bases. V lost 0 bases to trimming and J lost 4 bases; unmatched junction nucleotides: 3. This CDR3 has 15 residues. Looked up from germline, CDR1 is SGHNT and CDR2 is YENEEA. The CDR3 sequence: CASSLEVRGYNEQFF. The DNA for the CDR3 is TGTGCCAGCAGCTTAGAGGTGCGGGGGTACAATGAGCAGTTCTTC.

Only one count was recorded for this clone. J is TRBJ1-1 and V is TRBV30; D not resolved. The V end was cut by 2 bases, the J end by 0 bases, with 7 bases between. The germline gives CDR1 GTSNPN, CDR2 SVGIG (reference sequence). This CDR3 has 13 amino acids. Written as DNA, the CDR3 is TGTGCCTGGAGTATATCGGTGAACACTGAAGCTTTCTTT. Protein: CAWSISVNTEAFF.

The chain couples TRBV28 to TRBJ1-2; 9 nucleotides align to TRBD1. The CDR3 sequence is 14 residues long. From germline, CDR1 is MDHEN and CDR2 SYDVKM. V shed 4 bases and J 5 bases; nucleotides not matched to a gene: 5. The CDR3 reads CASSSRDRAYGYTF. In DNA, the CDR3 is TGTGCCAGCAGTTCACGGGACAGGGCGTATGGCTACACCTTC.

V gene TRBV18 combines with J gene TRBJ1-2; D unclear. The CDR3 sequence is 12 residues long. The V end was cut by 5 bases, the J end by 8 bases, with 12 bases between. Per the germline V gene, CDR1 is KGHSH and CDR2 is LQKENI. CDR3 DNA sequence: TGTGCCAGCTCATCCCGTAGGAGCGGCTACACCTTC. As protein: CASSSRRSGYTF.

The genes are TRBV7-6 and TRBJ2-7; the match to TRBD2 covers 9 bases. CDR1 is SGHVS, CDR2 FNYEAQ, per germline. This CDR3 is built from 18 residues. The trim removed 5 bases at V and 5 bases at J, leaving 19 bases unmatched. The chain's CDR3 is CASSPQRSMAGGPHEQYF. The CDR3 DNA is TGTGCCAGCAGCCCCCAACGCTCAATGGCGGGAGGGCCGCACGAGCAGTACTTC.

The rearrangement links TRBV9 to TRBJ2-7; tentative D call: TRBD1 (6 bases). Germline CDR1 is SGDLS and CDR2 is YYNGEE. V lost 0 bases to trimming and J lost 2 bases, with 12 bases between them. The CDR3 sequence is 15 residues long. Here the CDR3 reads CASSVGAGVAYEQYF. The CDR3 DNA reads as TGTGCCAGCAGCGTAGGAGCAGGGGTCGCCTACGAGCAGTACTTC. Full variable domain (rest looked up from reference TRBV9 and TRBJ2-7): DSGVTQTPKHLITATGQRVTLRCSPRSGDLSVYWYQQSLDQGLQFLIQYYNGEERAKGNILERFSAQQFPDLHSELNLSSLELGDSALYFCASSVGAGVAYEQYFGPGTRLTVT.

V and J are TRBV6-5 and TRBJ1-1; D remains ambiguous. Germline CDR1 MNHEY, CDR2 SVGAGI. The CDR3 is 13 amino acids. Trimming cost V 6 bases and J 1 base, with 9 bases left between them. In nucleotides, the CDR3 is TGTGCCAGCAGCCACAGACCGAACACTGAAGCTTTCTTT. Protein: CASSHRPNTEAFF.

This clone was observed once. This rearrangement joins TRBV7-6 to TRBJ2-3, with D hard to call. The V and J ends lost 2 bases and 4 bases respectively, with 16 bases between them. CDR1 is SGHVS and CDR2 is FNYEAQ in the germline V gene. This CDR3 has 16 amino acids. The CDR3 sequence is CASSLLAPPVADTQYF. As DNA, the CDR3 is TGTGCCAGCAGCTTATTGGCCCCTCCAGTGGCAGATACGCAGTATTTT.

This chain joins TRBV5-1 and TRBJ2-1, with D perhaps matching TRBD2 (6 bases). Germline V gene lookup returns CDR1 SGHRS and CDR2 YFSETQ. The V and J ends lost 3 bases and 6 bases respectively, with 16 bases between them. The CDR3 contains 15 residues. The CDR3 is CASSSAGTLANEQFF. CDR3 DNA sequence: TGCGCCAGCAGCTCCGCCGGGACTTTGGCCAATGAGCAGTTCTTC. The full variable domain, completed using reference TRBV5-1 and TRBJ2-1, is KAGVTQTPRYLIKTRGQQVTLSCSPISGHRSVSWYQQTPGQGLQFLFEYFSETQRNKGNFPGRFSGRQFSNSRSEMNVSTLELGDSALYLCASSSAGTLANEQFFGPGTRLTVL.

This chain joins TRBV5-4 and TRBJ1-1; perhaps TRBD1 as D (6 bases). The CDR3 totals 13 residues. Germline V lookup: CDR1 SGHNT, CDR2 YYREEE (reference sequence). V lost 5 bases and J lost 4, with 12 bases in between. DNA of the CDR3: TGTGCCAGCAGTTTACAGGGCGGCACTGAAGCTTTCTTT. Encoded protein: CASSLQGGTEAFF.

The chain is built from TRBV2 and TRBJ1-3; 9 nucleotides line up with TRBD1. The CDR3 is 15 residues long. The trim removed 6 bases at V and 8 bases at J, leaving 11 bases unmatched. Germline CDR1 and CDR2: SNHLY and FYNNEI. The CDR3 sequence: CASRGPGQGIDTIYF. CDR3 DNA: TGTGCCAGCAGGGGGCCGGGACAGGGTATAGACACCATATATTTT.

The CDR3 is CASKSLESFRNEQFF. The CDR3 region has the DNA TGCGCCAGCAAATCGCTGGAGAGTTTTAGGAATGAGCAGTTCTTC. V and J are TRBV4-1 and TRBJ2-1; D is uncertain. Germline V gives CDR1 MGHRA, CDR2 YSYEKL. This CDR3 spans 15 amino acids. The germline V and J ends were trimmed by 7 bases and 7 bases, with 20 bases remaining between them.

V is TRBV11-1 and J is TRBJ2-3; 13 bases match TRBD2. CDR3 size: 16 residues. Germline V lookup: CDR1 SGHAT, CDR2 FQDESV (reference sequence). The V and J ends lost 5 bases and 1 base, in that order; junction bases with no gene match: 3. DNA for the CDR3: TGTGCCAGCAGCACAGGACTAGCGGGAGGCACAGATACGCAGTATTTT. It yields the protein CASSTGLAGGTDTQYF.

The CDR3 DNA reads as TGTGCCAGCAGTACTAGTAAGACTAGCGGGAGTTCTTTAATGGAGACCCAGTACTTC. Amino acid sequence: CASSTSKTSGSSLMETQYF. The chain links TRBV28 to TRBJ2-5; 12 bases align to TRBD2. Germline values: CDR1 MDHEN, CDR2 SYDVKM. The CDR3 covers 19 residues. Unmatched junction bases numbered 18, after V lost 5 bases and J lost 5 bases.

The chain combines TRBV6-6 with TRBJ2-7; TRBD2 aligns across 11 bases. Trimming removed 5 bases from V and 5 bases from J; junction bases left unmatched: 5. Germline CDR1 is MNHNY and CDR2 is SVGAGI (reference sequence). The CDR3 is 14 amino acids. DNA for the CDR3: TGTGCCAGCAGTCATCCGGGACTAGCGGACGAGCAGTACTTC. Amino acid sequence: CASSHPGLADEQYF.

V and J are TRBV27 and TRBJ1-1; a possible D gene is TRBD1 (5 bases). In germline, CDR1 is MNHEY, CDR2 SMNVEV (reference sequence). CDR3 length: 15 amino acids. V lost 6 bases and J lost 1, with 15 bases in between. The CDR3 is CASSPGVGGNTEAFF. CDR3 coding DNA: TGTGCCAGCAGCCCTGGGGTGGGGGGGAACACTGAAGCTTTCTTT.